The 23 T cell receptor beta chains in this list originate from one sample, sequenced in a study of Ad26.COV2.S vaccination and SARS-CoV-2 variants. The treatment here: some 20 received Ad26.COV2.S at low or high dose, single or two shots; several received placebo; per-sample allocation not given. Sampling was performed 63 days after the first vaccine or placebo injection. Only in-frame clones appear in the TCRdb table, and some are missing; sequencing was by immunoSEQ multiplex PCR. The repertoire consists of a few hundred thousand clones, with 83% occurring once and the leading ten covering approximately 7%. Source: peripheral blood, taken in a trial of Ad26.COV2.S vaccine versus placebo. The receptors come from a person between 18 and 59 years old who received the Ad26.COV2.S COVID-19 vaccine or a placebo.

The chain has TRBV12-3 or TRBV12-4 and TRBJ2-1; D is uncertain. The CDR3 runs 13 residues. V was shortened by 3 bases and J by 6 bases, with 9 bases between the two germline ends. The CDR3 is CASSFRVPNEQFF. The CDR3 nucleotides are TGTGCCAGCAGTTTTAGAGTCCCCAATGAGCAGTTCTTC.

V usage is TRBV5-4 and J usage is TRBJ2-7, with 8 positions matching TRBD1. The CDR3 contains 14 residues. Germline CDR1 SGHNT, CDR2 YYREEE (reference sequence). V lost 4 bases, J lost 0 bases, and 3 bases stayed unmatched. The DNA of the CDR3 is TGTGCCAGCAGCCAGGACAGGGACTCCTACGAGCAGTACTTC. Translated, it gives CASSQDRDSYEQYF.

This chain uses TRBV30 with TRBJ1-1; maybe TRBD1 (5 bases). The germline V gene has CDR1 GTSNPN and CDR2 SVGIG (reference sequence). This CDR3 comprises 12 residues. The V end lost 3 bases, the J end lost 7 bases, and 12 bases lay between the germline ends. DNA of the CDR3: TGTGCCTGGAGCGCTATCGGACATGAAGCTTTCTTT. It translates to CAWSAIGHEAFF.

The chain joins TRBV5-1 to TRBJ2-7, with a tentative D call TRBD2 (6 bases). V was cut by 0 bases and J by 6 bases, with 13 bases left in between. CDR3 length equals 14 residues. CDR1 is SGHRS, CDR2 YFSETQ, per germline. The CDR3 DNA reads TGCGCCAGCAGCTTGGGGCTTCAGGGAGGCGAGCAGTACTTC. Its translation is CASSLGLQGGEQYF.

In nucleotides, the CDR3 is TGTGCCAGCTCACCTGAGACAGGTTCCTCTAACGTCCTGACTTTC. Protein sequence: CASSPETGSSNVLTF. V gene TRBV18 combines with J gene TRBJ2-6, with TRBD1 as a possible D gene (6 bases). Germline lookup yields CDR1 KGHSH and CDR2 LQKENI. This CDR3 has 15 amino acids. V was shortened by 3 bases and J by 10 bases, with 16 bases between the two germline ends.

V usage is TRBV18 and J usage is TRBJ2-5; 7 positions match TRBD1. V shed 6 bases, J shed 2 bases, and the junction held 3 bases outside the gene matches. The CDR3 sequence is 13 residues long. Germline V gene data show CDR1 as KGHSH and CDR2 as LQKENI. The CDR3 region is CASSGTDQETQYF. CDR3 DNA sequence: TGTGCCAGCTCGGGGACAGATCAAGAGACCCAGTACTTC.

This clone was detected only once. This chain joins TRBV4-2 and TRBJ2-1; 13 bases fit TRBD2. The CDR3 sequence is 16 residues long. Germline assignment: CDR1 LGHNA and CDR2 YNFKEQ. After removal of 1 base from V and 3 bases from J, the junction contained 0 bases not matched to a gene. In nucleotides, the CDR3 is TGTGCCAGCAGCCAAGGGACTAGCGGGAGCTACAATGAGCAGTTCTTC. This translates into CASSQGTSGSYNEQFF.

This chain links TRBV6-1 with TRBJ2-3; the match to TRBD2 covers 9 bases. CDR1 and CDR2 from the germline V gene are MNHNS and SASEGT. Unmatched junction bases numbered 5, after V lost 3 bases and J lost 4 bases. The CDR3 covers 15 residues. CDR3 sequence (DNA): TGTGCCAGCAGTGACGGAGCGGGAGGATCAGATACGCAGTATTTT. This sequence encodes CASSDGAGGSDTQYF.

The gene calls are TRBV5-1 and TRBJ2-3, with 14 bases matching TRBD2. V was pared by 4 bases and J by 14 bases, with 12 bases of the junction left unmatched. Germline V gene data show CDR1 as SGHRS and CDR2 as YFSETQ. The CDR3 has 15 residues. CDR3 nucleotide sequence: TGCGCCAGCAGCACCCCGGGACTAGCGGGAGTCTTACTGTATTTT. Translating it yields CASSTPGLAGVLLYF.

The CDR3 DNA reads as TGTGCCAGCAGCCTCGACAGTTACACTGAAGCTTTCTTT. As protein: CASSLDSYTEAFF. This chain connects TRBV7-9 to TRBJ1-1; D is possibly TRBD1 (5 bases). Germline CDR1 reads SEHNR; CDR2 reads FQNEAQ (reference sequence). V was clipped by 5 bases and J by 3 bases, with 10 bases between them. The CDR3 length is 13 residues.

The rearrangement uses TRBV4-3 and TRBJ2-7, with D perhaps TRBD1 (8 bases). CDR1 and CDR2 (germline): LGHNA, YSLEER. This CDR3 is 15 amino acids long. V was pared by 3 bases and J by 5 bases, with 17 bases between. The CDR3 DNA is TGCGCCAGCAGCCAGGGGGGGACAGGAAACAACGAGCAGTACTTC. It is translated as CASSQGGTGNNEQYF.

The genes are TRBV4-1 and TRBJ2-1, with TRBD2 matching 11 bases. Germline CDR1 MGHRA, CDR2 YSYEKL. After removal of 1 base from V and 5 bases from J, the junction contained 10 bases not matched to a gene. The CDR3 runs to 18 residues. The CDR3 DNA follows: TGCGCCAGCAGCCAAGGGTGGGCTAGCGGGAGGCGAAACAATGAGCAGTTCTTC. Amino acids: CASSQGWASGRRNNEQFF.

V gene TRBV12-5 combines with J gene TRBJ1-3; D remains unclear. This CDR3 region has 18 residues. Trimming pared 2 bases from V and 0 bases from J, leaving 17 bases between. Germline values: CDR1 LGHNT, CDR2 FRNRAP. The CDR3 loop reads CASGLRVGPKHSGNTIYF. The CDR3 coding sequence is TGTGCTAGTGGTTTGCGTGTCGGGCCCAAACACTCTGGAAACACCATATATTTT.

V is TRBV5-1 and J is TRBJ1-1, with D unclear. Deletions cut 5 bases from V and 0 bases from J, with 8 bases between. The germline gives CDR1 SGHRS, CDR2 YFSETQ. The CDR3 is 13 amino acids. CDR3 in DNA: TGCGCCAGCAGGATAAGGGTGAACACTGAAGCTTTCTTT. This translates into CASRIRVNTEAFF.

The V call is TRBV28, the J call TRBJ1-2, with no clear D. The CDR3 sequence is 10 residues long. V lost 8 bases to trimming and J lost 5 bases, with 6 bases between them. CDR1 is MDHEN, CDR2 SYDVKM, per germline. In nucleotides, the CDR3 is TGTGCCAGCTCCCGATATGGCTACACCTTC. It specifies CASSRYGYTF.

The rearrangement links TRBV5-1 to TRBJ2-3; D unresolved. V dropped 0 bases and J dropped 4 bases, with 9 bases sitting between them. Germline V gives CDR1 SGHRS, CDR2 YFSETQ. CDR3 size: 14 residues. The CDR3 bases are TGCGCCAGCAGCTTGGTTTCCGGGCCAGATACGCAGTATTTT. Its translation: CASSLVSGPDTQYF.

The chain combines TRBV24-1 with TRBJ1-5; D perhaps matches TRBD1 (5 bases). CDR3 length: 14 residues. Germline-derived CDR1 and CDR2 are KGHDR and SFDVKD. The V end lost 10 bases, the J end lost 0 bases, and 12 bases lay between the germline ends. The CDR3 reads CATQGAVSNQPQHF. CDR3 in DNA: TGTGCCACTCAGGGCGCAGTTAGCAATCAGCCCCAGCATTTT.

This clone was found many times. The CDR3 loop reads CSVDGGRRDTQYF. In DNA form, the CDR3 reads TGCAGCGTTGACGGCGGGCGTCGAGATACGCAGTATTTT. The rearrangement joins TRBV29-1 to TRBJ2-3; D is possibly TRBD2 (5 bases). This CDR3 contains 13 residues. Per the germline V gene, CDR1 is SQVTM and CDR2 is ANQGSEA. The V and J ends lost 3 bases and 5 bases respectively, with 12 bases between them.

The chain joins TRBV7-9 to TRBJ1-5; D remains unclear. Between the trimmed V and J ends, which lost 1 base and 6 bases, there was a span of 7 bases. The CDR3 covers 13 residues. CDR1 and CDR2 (germline): SEHNR, FQNEAQ (reference sequence). As DNA, the CDR3 is TGTGCCAGCAGCTTAGATGAGGGTCAGCCCCAGCATTTT. Its translation: CASSLDEGQPQHF. Full variable domain (remainder filled in from reference TRBV7-9 and TRBJ1-5): DTGVSQNPRHKITKRGQNVTFRCDPISEHNRLYWYRQTLGQGPEFLTYFQNEAQLEKSRLLSDRFSAERPKGSFSTLEIQRTEQGDSAMYLCASSLDEGQPQHFGDGTRLSIL.

This chain connects TRBV2 to TRBJ1-1; 11 nucleotides line up with TRBD1. The V segment lost 7 bases and the J segment 2 bases; nucleotides outside the gene matches: 3. Germline CDR1 and CDR2: SNHLY and FYNNEI. This CDR3 has 14 residues. The CDR3 loop is CASKRTGGNTEAFF. In DNA, the CDR3 is TGTGCCAGCAAGCGGACAGGGGGCAACACTGAAGCTTTCTTT.

This clone was counted only a few times. This chain joins TRBV29-1 and TRBJ1-5; 9 bases fit TRBD1. V trimming: 3 bases; J trimming: 4 bases; junction bases outside the gene matches: 1. The CDR3 is 13 residues long. Germline V gives CDR1 SQVTM, CDR2 ANQGSEA. CDR3 sequence: CSVETGGNQPQHF. CDR3 bases: TGCAGCGTTGAGACAGGGGGGAATCAGCCCCAGCATTTT.

The chain carries TRBV4-1 and TRBJ1-1; D is ambiguous. Trimming removed 0 bases from V and 0 bases from J, with 17 bases in between. Germline-derived CDR1 and CDR2 are MGHRA and YSYEKL. The length of the CDR3 is 18 residues. CDR3 in amino acids: CASSQEADIGGMNTEAFF. In nucleotides, the CDR3 is TGCGCCAGCAGCCAAGAGGCTGATATAGGAGGAATGAACACTGAAGCTTTCTTT.

V and J are TRBV4-1 and TRBJ2-5; no reliable D call. Per the germline V gene, CDR1 is MGHRA and CDR2 is YSYEKL. The ends were cut back, 0 bases at V and 0 bases at J, with 14 bases in the middle. The CDR3 spans 17 residues. The CDR3 here is CASSQDALETYQETQYF. The CDR3 DNA reads TGCGCCAGCAGCCAAGATGCGCTAGAAACGTACCAAGAGACCCAGTACTTC.